This TCR beta chain appears in the sequencing data of a study of neurological immune-mediated disorders. The CDR3 is made up of 12 amino acids. Trimming took 7 bases from V and 6 from J, leaving 9 bases between them. This clonotype has at least ten counts. Preparation of the unsorted libraries drew on 2 million PBMCs stored at -80 C. Each TCR transcript was tagged with a 10-nucleotide random UMI during 5'RACE. TCRdb passed the 5' RACE reads through MiXCR, listing each CDR3 protein once. This sample has nearly 60,000 distinct CDR3 sequences, with 3% to 4% found just once. This rearrangement joins TRBV12-3 or TRBV12-4 to TRBJ2-2; D remains ambiguous. The TCR originated in a woman aged 60-75 years with multiple sclerosis. The source material was PBMCs. CDR3: CASTFSSGELFF. CDR3 in DNA: TGTGCCAGCACCTTTTCTTCCGGGGAGCTGTTTTTT.